The following is a T cell receptor (beta chain) sequence with its context. The CDR3 length is 14 residues. Per the germline V gene, CDR1 is LNHDA and CDR2 is SQIVND (reference sequence). With 5 bases removed from V and 6 bases from J, the gap between germline ends came to 16 bases. The sample belongs to a study of cytomegalovirus exposure and HLA in healthy donors. PCR used 60 Vbeta primers and 13 Jbeta primers. This table comes from immunoSEQ multiplex PCR, and its TCRdb copy is limited to in-frame clones, with some not included. The sample yields around 150,000 clones, about 80% seen once. This chain connects TRBV19 to TRBJ1-1; D uncertain. The sequence derives from a man aged 30 to 39 in good health and CMV-seropositive. Source material: PBMCs. The CDR3 sequence is CASSFPTGEAEAFF. CDR3 bases: TGTGCCAGTAGTTTCCCCACCGGTGAGGCTGAAGCTTTCTTT.